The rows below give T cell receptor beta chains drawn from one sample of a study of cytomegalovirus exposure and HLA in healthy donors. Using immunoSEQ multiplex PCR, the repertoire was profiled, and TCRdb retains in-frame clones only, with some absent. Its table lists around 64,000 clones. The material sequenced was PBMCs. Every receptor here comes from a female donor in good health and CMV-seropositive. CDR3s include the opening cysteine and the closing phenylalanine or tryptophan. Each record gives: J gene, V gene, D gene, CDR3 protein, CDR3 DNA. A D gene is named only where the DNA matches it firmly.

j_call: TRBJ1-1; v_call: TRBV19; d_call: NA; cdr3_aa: CASRGLTNTEAFF; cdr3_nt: TGTGCCAGTAGGGGACTCACAAACACTGAAGCTTTCTTT
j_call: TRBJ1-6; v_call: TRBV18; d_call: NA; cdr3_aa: CASSQQEGIGSPLHF; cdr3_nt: TGTGCCAGCTCACAGCAGGAGGGGATCGGTTCACCCCTCCACTTT
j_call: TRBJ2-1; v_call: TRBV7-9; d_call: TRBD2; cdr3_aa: CASSLTLAGESNEQFF; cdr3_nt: TGTGCCAGCAGCTTAACCCTAGCGGGGGAATCCAATGAGCAGTTCTTC
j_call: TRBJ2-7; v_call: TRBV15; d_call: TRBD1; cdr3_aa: CATSAGTATHEQYF; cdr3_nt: TGTGCCACCAGCGCTGGGACAGCAACCCACGAGCAGTACTTC
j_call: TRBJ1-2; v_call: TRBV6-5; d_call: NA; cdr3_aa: CASSAGRDYGYTF; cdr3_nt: TGTGCCTCAAGCGCCGGCCGTGATTATGGCTACACCTTC
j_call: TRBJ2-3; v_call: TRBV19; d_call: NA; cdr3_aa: CASSQAVIPDTQYF; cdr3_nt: TGTGCCAGTAGTCAAGCGGTGATCCCAGATACGCAGTATTTT
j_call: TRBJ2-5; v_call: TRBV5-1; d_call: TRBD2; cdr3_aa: CASSLVGASGPKGQETQYF; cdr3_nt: TGCGCCAGCAGCTTGGTTGGGGCTAGCGGGCCCAAGGGCCAAGAGACCCAGTACTTC
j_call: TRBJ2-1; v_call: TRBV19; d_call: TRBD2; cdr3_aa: CASGTLAGDYNEQFF; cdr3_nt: TGTGCCAGCGGTACACTAGCGGGGGACTACAATGAGCAGTTCTTC
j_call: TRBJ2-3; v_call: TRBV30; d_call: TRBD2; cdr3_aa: CAGSAGLAGADTQYF; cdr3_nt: TGTGCCGGGAGTGCAGGACTAGCGGGAGCAGATACGCAGTATTTT
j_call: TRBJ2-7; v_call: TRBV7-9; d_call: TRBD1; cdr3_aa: CASSSRDSPYEQYF; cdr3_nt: TGTGCCAGCAGCTCCCGGGACAGTCCCTACGAGCAGTACTTC
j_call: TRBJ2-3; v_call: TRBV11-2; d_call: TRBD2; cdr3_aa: CASSKGLAGSTDTQYF; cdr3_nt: TGTGCCAGCAGCAAGGGACTAGCGGGTAGCACAGATACGCAGTATTTT
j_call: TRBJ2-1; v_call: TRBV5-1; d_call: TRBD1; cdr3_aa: CASSQIGQGLFYNEQFF; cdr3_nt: TGCGCCAGCAGCCAAATCGGACAGGGGCTCTTCTACAATGAGCAGTTCTTC
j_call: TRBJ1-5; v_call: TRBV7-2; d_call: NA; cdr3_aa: CASSPPMDRLDSNQPQHF; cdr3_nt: TGTGCCAGCAGCCCTCCCATGGACAGATTGGATAGCAATCAGCCCCAGCATTTT
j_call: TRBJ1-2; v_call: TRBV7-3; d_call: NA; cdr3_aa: CASSPGSGYGYTF; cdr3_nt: TGTGCCAGCAGCCCCGGGTCTGGCTATGGCTACACCTTC
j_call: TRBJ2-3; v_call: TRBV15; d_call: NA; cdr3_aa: CATSRVGGPQYF; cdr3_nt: TGTGCCACCAGCAGAGTGGGGGGGCCGCAGTATTTT
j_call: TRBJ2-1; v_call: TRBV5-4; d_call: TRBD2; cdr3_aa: CASSTGLAGGKRGTYNEQFF; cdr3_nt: TGTGCCAGCAGCACGGGACTAGCGGGAGGTAAGAGGGGGACCTACAATGAGCAGTTCTTC
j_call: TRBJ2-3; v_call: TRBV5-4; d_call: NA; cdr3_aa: CASSVDPVQISTDTQYF; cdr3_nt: TGTGCCAGCAGCGTGGATCCAGTTCAAATTAGCACAGATACGCAGTATTTT
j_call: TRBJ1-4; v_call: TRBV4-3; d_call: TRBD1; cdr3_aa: CASSRDRVEKLFF; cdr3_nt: TGCGCCAGCAGCCGGGACAGGGTTGAAAAACTGTTTTTT
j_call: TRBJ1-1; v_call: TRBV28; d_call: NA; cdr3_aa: CASSLNTGAVTEAFF; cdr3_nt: TGTGCCAGCAGTTTAAATACCGGAGCGGTAACTGAAGCTTTCTTT
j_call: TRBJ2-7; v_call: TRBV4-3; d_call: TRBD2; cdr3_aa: CASSQDLLAGDPGYEQYF; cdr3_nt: TGCGCCAGCAGCCAAGATCTACTAGCGGGAGACCCTGGGTACGAGCAGTACTTC
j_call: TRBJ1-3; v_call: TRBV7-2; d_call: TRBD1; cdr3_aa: CASSSGTVGNTIYF; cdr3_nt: TGTGCCAGCAGCTCGGGGACAGTCGGAAACACCATATATTTT
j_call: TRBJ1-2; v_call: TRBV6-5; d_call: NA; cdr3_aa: CASSQQAVGGYTF; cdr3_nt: TGTGCCAGCAGCCAACAGGCTGTGGGGGGCTACACCTTC
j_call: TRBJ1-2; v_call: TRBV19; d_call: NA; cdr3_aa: CASSIPGNYGYTF; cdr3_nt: TGTGCCAGTAGTATCCCAGGAAACTATGGCTACACCTTC
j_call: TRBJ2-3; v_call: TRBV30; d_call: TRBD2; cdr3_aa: CAWSVIWRGGAADTQYF; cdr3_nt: TGTGCCTGGAGTGTAATTTGGCGGGGGGGCGCCGCAGATACGCAGTATTTT
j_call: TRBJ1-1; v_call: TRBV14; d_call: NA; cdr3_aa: CASSQEGRSVF; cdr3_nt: TGTGCCAGCAGCCAAGAGGGGCGGTCGGTCTTT
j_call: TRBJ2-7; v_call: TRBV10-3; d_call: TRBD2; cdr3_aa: CAISGGLAGGIGYEQYF; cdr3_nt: TGTGCCATCAGTGGCGGGCTAGCGGGGGGTATTGGGTACGAGCAGTACTTC
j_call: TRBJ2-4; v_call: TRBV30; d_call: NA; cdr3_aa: CACKSGLAKNIQYF; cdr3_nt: TGTGCCTGTAAATCAGGGTTAGCCAAAAACATTCAGTACTTC
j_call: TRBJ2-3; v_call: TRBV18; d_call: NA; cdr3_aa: CASSPPSRDTQYF; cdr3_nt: TGTGCCAGCTCACCACCATCGAGGGATACGCAGTATTTT
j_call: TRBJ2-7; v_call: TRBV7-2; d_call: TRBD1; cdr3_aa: CASSADAGQGHEQYF; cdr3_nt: TGTGCCAGCAGCGCTGATGCTGGACAGGGGCACGAGCAGTACTTC
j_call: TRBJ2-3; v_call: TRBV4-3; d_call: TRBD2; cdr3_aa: CASSQDGGLAGTDKQYF; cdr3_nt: TGCGCCAGCAGCCAAGATGGGGGACTAGCGGGTACAGATAAGCAGTATTTT
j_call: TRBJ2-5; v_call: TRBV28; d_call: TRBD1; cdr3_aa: CASSSTGLETQYF; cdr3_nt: TGTGCCAGCAGTTCGACAGGGTTGGAGACCCAGTACTTC
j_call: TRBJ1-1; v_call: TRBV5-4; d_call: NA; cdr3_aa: CASSGGSGLEAFF; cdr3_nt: TGTGCCAGCAGCGGGGGATCGGGACTGGAGGCTTTCTTT
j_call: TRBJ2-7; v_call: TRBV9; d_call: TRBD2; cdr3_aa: CASSTGTSYVGEQYF; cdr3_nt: TGTGCCAGCAGCACGGGGACTAGCTATGTTGGCGAGCAGTACTTC
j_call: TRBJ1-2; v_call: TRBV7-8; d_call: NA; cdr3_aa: CASGMGRWGPNYGYTF; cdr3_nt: TGTGCCAGCGGAATGGGGAGGTGGGGCCCTAACTATGGCTACACCTTC
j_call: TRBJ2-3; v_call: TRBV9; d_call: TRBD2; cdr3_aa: CASSETSGGQDTQYF; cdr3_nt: TGTGCCAGCAGCGAAACTAGCGGGGGGCAAGATACGCAGTATTTT
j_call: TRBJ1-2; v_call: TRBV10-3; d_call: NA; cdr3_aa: CAISESGGGYTF; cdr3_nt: TGTGCCATCAGTGAATCGGGGGGTGGCTACACCTTC
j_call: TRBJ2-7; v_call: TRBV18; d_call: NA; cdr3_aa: CASSPRDSTYEQYF; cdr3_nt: TGTGCCAGCTCACCCCGGGACTCAACCTACGAGCAGTACTTC
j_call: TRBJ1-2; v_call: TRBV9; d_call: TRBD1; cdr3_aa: CASSVGTESHGYTF; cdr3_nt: TGTGCCAGCAGCGTCGGGACAGAGAGTCATGGCTACACCTTC
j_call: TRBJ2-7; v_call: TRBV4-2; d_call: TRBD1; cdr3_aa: CASSQDGAGTGSYEQYF; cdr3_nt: TGTGCCAGCAGCCAAGATGGGGCAGGGACAGGGAGCTACGAGCAGTACTTC
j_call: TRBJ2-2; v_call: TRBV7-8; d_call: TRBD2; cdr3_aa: CASSPGLAGAAGELFF; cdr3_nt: TGTGCCAGCAGCCCGGGACTAGCGGGAGCGGCTGGGGAGCTGTTTTTT
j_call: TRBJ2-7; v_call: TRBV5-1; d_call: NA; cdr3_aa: CASSLGWLKGDTSYEQYF; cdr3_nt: TGCGCCAGCAGCTTGGGGTGGTTAAAGGGGGACACTTCCTACGAGCAGTACTTC
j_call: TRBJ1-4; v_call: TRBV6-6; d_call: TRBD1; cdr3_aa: CASSYPGQGNEKLFF; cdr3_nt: TGTGCCAGCAGCTACCCCGGACAGGGTAATGAAAAACTGTTTTTT
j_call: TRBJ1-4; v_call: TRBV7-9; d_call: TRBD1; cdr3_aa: CASGLLGTVNEKLFF; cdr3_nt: TGTGCCAGCGGCCTGCTTGGGACAGTTAATGAAAAACTGTTTTTT
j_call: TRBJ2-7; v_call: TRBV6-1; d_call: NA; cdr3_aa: CASSETREDYEQYF; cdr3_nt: TGTGCCAGCAGTGAAACAAGGGAGGACTACGAGCAGTACTTC
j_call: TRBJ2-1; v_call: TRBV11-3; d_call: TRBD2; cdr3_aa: CASSRGLAGVGNEQFF; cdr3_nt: TGTGCCAGCAGCCGGGGACTAGCGGGAGTAGGGAATGAGCAGTTCTTC
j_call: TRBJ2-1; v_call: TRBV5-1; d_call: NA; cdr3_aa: CASSLAASVRNEQFF; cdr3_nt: TGCGCCAGCAGCTTGGCCGCTAGCGTCCGCAATGAGCAGTTCTTC
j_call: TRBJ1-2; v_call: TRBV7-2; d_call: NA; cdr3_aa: CASSLVGESDYTF; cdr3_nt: TGTGCCAGCAGCTTAGTTGGAGAGAGTGACTACACCTTC
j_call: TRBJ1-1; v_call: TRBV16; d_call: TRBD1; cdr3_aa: CASSPSRTGNEAFF; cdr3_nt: TGTGCCAGCAGCCCCTCAAGGACAGGGAATGAAGCTTTCTTT
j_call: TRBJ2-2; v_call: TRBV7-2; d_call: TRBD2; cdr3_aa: CASSLLLAGTGELFF; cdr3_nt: TGTGCCAGCAGCTTACTTCTAGCGGGAACCGGGGAGCTGTTTTTT
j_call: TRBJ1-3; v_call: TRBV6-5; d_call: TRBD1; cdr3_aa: CASSLQGASPGNTIYF; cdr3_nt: TGTGCCAGCAGTTTACAGGGGGCTAGTCCTGGGAACACCATATATTTT
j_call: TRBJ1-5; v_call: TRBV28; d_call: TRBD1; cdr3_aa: CASSFDRGQPQHF; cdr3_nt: TGTGCCAGCAGTTTTGACAGGGGCCAGCCCCAGCATTTT
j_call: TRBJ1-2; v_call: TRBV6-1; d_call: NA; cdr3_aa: CASSEGQALYGYTF; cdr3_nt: TGTGCCAGCAGTGAAGGACAGGCTCTTTATGGCTACACCTTC
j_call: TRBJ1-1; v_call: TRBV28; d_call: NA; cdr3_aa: CASSFGGRSPEAFF; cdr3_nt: TGTGCCAGCAGTTTCGGGGGAAGGTCCCCTGAAGCTTTCTTT
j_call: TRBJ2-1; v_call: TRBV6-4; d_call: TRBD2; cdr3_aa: CASKVAGGPNNEQFF; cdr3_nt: TGTGCCAGCAAGGTAGCGGGAGGCCCCAACAATGAGCAGTTCTTC